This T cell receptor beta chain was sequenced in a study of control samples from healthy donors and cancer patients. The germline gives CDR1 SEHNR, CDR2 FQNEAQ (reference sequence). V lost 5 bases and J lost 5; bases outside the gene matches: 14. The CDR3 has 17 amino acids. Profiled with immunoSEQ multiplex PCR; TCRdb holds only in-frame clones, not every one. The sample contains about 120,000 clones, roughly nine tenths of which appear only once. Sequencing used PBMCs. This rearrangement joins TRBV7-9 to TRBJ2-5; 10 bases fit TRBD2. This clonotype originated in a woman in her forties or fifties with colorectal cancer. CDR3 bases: TGTGCCAGCAGCCCCGGTGGGAGCGGGAGGGCCTGGGAGACCCAGTACTTC. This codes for CASSPGGSGRAWETQYF.